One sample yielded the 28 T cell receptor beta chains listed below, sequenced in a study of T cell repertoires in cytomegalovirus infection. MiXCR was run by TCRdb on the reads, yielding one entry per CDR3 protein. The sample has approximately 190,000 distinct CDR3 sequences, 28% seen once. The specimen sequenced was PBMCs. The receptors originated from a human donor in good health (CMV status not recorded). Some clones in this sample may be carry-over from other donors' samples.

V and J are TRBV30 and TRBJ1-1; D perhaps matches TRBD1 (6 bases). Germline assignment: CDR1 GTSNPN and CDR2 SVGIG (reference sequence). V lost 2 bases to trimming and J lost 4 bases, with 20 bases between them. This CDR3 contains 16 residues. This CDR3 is CAWSTTTGGTFTEAFF. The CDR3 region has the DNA TGTGCCTGGAGTACTACGACAGGTGGGACATTCACTGAAGCTTTCTTT. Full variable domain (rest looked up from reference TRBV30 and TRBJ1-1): SQTIHQWPATLVQPVGSPLSLECTVEGTSNPNLYWYRQAAGRGLQLLFYSVGIGQISSEVPQNLSASRPQDRQFILSSKKLLLSDSGFYLCAWSTTTGGTFTEAFFGQGTRLTVV.

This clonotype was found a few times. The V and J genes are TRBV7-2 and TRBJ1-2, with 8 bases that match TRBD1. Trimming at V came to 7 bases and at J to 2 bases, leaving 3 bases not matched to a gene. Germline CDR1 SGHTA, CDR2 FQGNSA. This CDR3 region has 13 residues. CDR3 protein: CASINRGNYGYTF. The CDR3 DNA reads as TGTGCCAGCATCAACAGGGGGAACTATGGCTACACCTTC.

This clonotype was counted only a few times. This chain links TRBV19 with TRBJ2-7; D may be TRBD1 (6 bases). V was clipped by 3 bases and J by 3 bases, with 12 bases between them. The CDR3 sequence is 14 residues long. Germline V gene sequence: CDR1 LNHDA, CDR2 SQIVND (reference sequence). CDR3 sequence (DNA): TGTGCCAGTAGTATGGTGGACAGTAACTACGAGCAGTACTTC. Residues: CASSMVDSNYEQYF.

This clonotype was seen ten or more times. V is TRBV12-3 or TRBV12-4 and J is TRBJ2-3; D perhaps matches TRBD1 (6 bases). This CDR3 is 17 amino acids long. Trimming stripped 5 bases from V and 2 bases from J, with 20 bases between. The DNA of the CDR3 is TGTGCCAGCAGTCCGACGGAACAGGGAAGCGACACAGATACGCAGTATTTT. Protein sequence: CASSPTEQGSDTDTQYF.

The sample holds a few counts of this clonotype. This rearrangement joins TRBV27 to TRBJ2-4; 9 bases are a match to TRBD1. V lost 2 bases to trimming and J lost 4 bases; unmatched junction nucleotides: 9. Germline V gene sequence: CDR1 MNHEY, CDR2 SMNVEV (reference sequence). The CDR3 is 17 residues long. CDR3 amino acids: CASSLVPGTGSKNIQYF. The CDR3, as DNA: TGTGCCAGCAGTTTAGTCCCCGGGACAGGGTCGAAAAACATTCAGTACTTC.

In nucleotides, the CDR3 is TGTGCCAGCAGCTTATTCCTAGCGGGGGGCTATGAGCAGTACTTC. Protein: CASSLFLAGGYEQYF. The J gene is TRBJ2-7, the V gene TRBV7-2, with 11 positions matching TRBD2. The CDR3 totals 15 residues. The trim removed 2 bases at V and 7 bases at J, leaving 7 bases unmatched. The germline V gene encodes CDR1 SGHTA and CDR2 FQGNSA.

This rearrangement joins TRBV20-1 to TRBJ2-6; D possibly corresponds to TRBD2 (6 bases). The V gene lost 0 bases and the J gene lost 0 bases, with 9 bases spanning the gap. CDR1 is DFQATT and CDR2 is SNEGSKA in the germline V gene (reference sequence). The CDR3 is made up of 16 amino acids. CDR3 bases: TGCAGTGCTAGAGATCGGGGACTCTCTGGGGCCAACGTCCTGACTTTC. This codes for CSARDRGLSGANVLTF.

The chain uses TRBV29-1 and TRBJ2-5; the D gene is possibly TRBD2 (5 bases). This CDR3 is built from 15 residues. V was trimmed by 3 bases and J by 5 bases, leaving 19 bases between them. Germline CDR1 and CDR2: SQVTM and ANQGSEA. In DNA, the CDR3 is TGCAGCGTTGAGTCCGGACCACGCCGCGGGGAGACCCAGTACTTC. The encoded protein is CSVESGPRRGETQYF.

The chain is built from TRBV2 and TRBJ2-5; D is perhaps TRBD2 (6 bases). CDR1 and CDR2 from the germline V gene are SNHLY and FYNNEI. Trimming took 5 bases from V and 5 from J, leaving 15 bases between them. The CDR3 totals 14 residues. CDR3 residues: CASSRPREVETQYF. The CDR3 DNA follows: TGTGCCAGCAGTCGACCCAGGGAGGTGGAGACCCAGTACTTC.

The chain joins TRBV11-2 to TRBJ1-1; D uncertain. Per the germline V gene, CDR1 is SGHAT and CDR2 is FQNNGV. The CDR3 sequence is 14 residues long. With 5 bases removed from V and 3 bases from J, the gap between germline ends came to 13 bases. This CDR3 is CASSLKGSDTEAFF. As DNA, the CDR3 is TGTGCCAGCAGCCTTAAAGGTAGCGACACTGAAGCTTTCTTT.

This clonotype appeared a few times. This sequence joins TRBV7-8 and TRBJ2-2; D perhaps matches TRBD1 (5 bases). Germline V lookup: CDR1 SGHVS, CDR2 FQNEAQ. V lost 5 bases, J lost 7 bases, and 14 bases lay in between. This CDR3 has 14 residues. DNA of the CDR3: TGTGCCAGCAGCCCAGCTGGACAATACGGGGAGCTGTTTTTT. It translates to CASSPAGQYGELFF.

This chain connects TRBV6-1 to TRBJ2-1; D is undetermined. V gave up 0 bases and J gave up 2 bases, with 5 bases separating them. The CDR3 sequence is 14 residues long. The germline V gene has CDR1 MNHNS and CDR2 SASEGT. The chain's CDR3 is CASSEAGAYNEQFF. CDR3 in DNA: TGTGCCAGCAGTGAAGCTGGGGCCTACAATGAGCAGTTCTTC.

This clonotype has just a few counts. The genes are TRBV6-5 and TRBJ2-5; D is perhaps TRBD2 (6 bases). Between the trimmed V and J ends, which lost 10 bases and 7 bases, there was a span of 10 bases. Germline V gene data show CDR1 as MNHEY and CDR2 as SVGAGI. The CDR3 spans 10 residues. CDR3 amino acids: CATRRGTQYF. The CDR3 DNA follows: TGTGCCACCAGGCGGGGGACCCAGTACTTC.

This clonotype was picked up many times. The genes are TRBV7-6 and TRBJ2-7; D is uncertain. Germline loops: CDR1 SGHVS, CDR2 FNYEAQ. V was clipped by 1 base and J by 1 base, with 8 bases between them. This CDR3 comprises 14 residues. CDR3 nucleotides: TGTGCCAGCAGCTTAGGTCTCGGGTCCTACGAGCAGTACTTC. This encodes CASSLGLGSYEQYF.

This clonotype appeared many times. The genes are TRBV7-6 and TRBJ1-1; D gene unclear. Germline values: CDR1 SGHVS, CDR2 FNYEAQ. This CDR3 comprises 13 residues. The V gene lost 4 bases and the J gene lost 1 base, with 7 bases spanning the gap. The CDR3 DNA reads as TGTGCCAGCAGCTATAGTGAGAACACTGAAGCTTTCTTT. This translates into CASSYSENTEAFF.

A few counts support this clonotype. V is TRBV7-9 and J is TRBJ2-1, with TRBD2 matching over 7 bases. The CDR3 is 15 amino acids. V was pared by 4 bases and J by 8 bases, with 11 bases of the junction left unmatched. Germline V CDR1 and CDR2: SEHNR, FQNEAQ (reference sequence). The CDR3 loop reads CASSWGLLESDEQFF. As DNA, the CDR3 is TGTGCCAGCAGCTGGGGACTATTAGAATCAGATGAGCAGTTCTTC. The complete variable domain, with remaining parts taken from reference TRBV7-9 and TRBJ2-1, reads DTGVSQNPRHKITKRGQNVTFRCDPISEHNRLYWYRQTLGQGPEFLTYFQNEAQLEKSRLLSDRFSAERPKGSFSTLEIQRTEQGDSAMYLCASSWGLLESDEQFFGPGTRLTVL.

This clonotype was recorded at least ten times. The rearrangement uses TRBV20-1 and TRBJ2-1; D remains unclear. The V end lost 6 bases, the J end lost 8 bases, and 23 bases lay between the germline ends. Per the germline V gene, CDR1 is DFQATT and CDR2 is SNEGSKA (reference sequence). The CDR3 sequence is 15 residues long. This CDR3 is CSALSLSRYGDEQFF. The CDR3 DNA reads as TGCAGTGCCCTTTCACTTTCACGCTACGGTGATGAGCAGTTCTTC.

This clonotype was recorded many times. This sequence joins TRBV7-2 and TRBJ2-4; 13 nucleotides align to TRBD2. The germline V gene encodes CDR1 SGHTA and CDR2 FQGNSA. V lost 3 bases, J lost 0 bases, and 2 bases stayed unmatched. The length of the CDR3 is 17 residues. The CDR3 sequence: CASSFGTSGVAKNIQYF. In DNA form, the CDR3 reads TGTGCCAGCAGCTTCGGGACTAGCGGGGTAGCCAAAAACATTCAGTACTTC.

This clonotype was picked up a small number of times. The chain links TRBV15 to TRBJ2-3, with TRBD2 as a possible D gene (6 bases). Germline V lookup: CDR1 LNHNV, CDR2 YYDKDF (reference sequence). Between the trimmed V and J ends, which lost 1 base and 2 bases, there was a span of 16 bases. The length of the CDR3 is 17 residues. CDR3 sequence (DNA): TGTGCCACCAGCAGAGTCCGTGGGGGGAACCCCACAGATACGCAGTATTTT. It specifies CATSRVRGGNPTDTQYF.

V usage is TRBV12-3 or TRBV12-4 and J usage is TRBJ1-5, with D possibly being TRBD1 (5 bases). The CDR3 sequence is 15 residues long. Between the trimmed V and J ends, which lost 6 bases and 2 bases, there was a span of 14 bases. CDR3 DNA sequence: TGTGCCAGCAGGGGAGGGGAGATGCGCAATCAGCCCCAGCATTTT. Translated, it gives CASRGGEMRNQPQHF.

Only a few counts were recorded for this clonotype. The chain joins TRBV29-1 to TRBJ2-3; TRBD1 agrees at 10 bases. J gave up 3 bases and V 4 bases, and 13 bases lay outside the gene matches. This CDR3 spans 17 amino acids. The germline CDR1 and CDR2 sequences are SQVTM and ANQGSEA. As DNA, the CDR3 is TGCAGCGTTGGGTTGGTATTTGGACAGGGGGAAACAGATACGCAGTATTTT. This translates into CSVGLVFGQGETDTQYF.

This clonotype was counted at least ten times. CDR3 DNA: TGTGCCAGCAGCTTAAGCTCTCGGGGGGAGACCCAGTACTTC. Translation: CASSLSSRGETQYF. The chain couples TRBV7-2 to TRBJ2-5, with D possibly matching TRBD2 (6 bases). The ends were cut back, 2 bases at V and 5 bases at J, with 12 bases in the middle. The CDR3 extends over 14 amino acids. The germline V gene encodes CDR1 SGHTA and CDR2 FQGNSA.

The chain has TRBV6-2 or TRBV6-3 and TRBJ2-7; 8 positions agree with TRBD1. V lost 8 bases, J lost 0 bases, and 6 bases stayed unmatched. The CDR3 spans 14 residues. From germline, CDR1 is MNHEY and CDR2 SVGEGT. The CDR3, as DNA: TGTGCCAGCGTTTCCGACAGGGGCTCCTACGAGCAGTACTTC. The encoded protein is CASVSDRGSYEQYF.

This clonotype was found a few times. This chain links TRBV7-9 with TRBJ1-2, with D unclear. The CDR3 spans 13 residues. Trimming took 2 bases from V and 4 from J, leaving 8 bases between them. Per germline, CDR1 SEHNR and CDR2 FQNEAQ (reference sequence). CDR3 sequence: CASSLSTAYGYTF. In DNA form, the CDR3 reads TGTGCCAGCAGCTTATCAACAGCCTATGGCTACACCTTC.

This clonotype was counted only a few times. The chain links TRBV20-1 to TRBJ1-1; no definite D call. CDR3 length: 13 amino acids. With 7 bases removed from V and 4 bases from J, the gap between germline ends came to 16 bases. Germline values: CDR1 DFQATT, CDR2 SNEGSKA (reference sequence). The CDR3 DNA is TGCAGTGTTCGGTGGGGTGGCGGCACTGAAGCTTTCTTT. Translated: CSVRWGGGTEAFF.

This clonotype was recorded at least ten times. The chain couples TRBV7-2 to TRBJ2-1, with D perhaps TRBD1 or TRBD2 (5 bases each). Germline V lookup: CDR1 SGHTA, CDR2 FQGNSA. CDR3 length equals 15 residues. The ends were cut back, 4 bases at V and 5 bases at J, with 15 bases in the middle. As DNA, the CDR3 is TGTGCCAGCAGCTCCCGCATGGGGGTCCACAATGAGCAGTTCTTC. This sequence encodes CASSSRMGVHNEQFF.

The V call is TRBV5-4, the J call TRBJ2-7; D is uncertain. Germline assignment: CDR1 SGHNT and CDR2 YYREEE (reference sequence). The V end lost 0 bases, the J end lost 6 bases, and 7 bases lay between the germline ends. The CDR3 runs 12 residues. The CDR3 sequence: CASSLDRSEQYF. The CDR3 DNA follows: TGTGCCAGCAGCTTGGATCGGAGCGAGCAGTACTTC. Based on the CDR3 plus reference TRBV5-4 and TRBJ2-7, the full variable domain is ETGVTQSPTHLIKTRGQQVTLRCSSQSGHNTVSWYQQALGQGPQFIFQYYREEENGRGNFPPRFSGLQFPNYSSELNVNALELDDSALYLCASSLDRSEQYFGPGTRLTVT.

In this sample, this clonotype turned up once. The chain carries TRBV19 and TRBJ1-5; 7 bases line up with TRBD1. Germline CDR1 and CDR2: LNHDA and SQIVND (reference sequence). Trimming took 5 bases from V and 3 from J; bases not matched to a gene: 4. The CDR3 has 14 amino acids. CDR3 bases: TGTGCCAGTAGTGCGGGACAGCCCAATCAGCCCCAGCATTTT. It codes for CASSAGQPNQPQHF.